A selection of T cell receptor beta chains follows, all from one sample in a study of T-cell reconstitution after alpha-beta-depleted transplantation in children. TCRdb reprocessed the PCR reads with MiXCR, giving one entry per CDR3 protein. Found here are roughly 220,000 distinct CDR3 sequences, 12% of them singletons; the top ten hold over 2.5%. This sample comprised PBMCs from the stem cell graft donor, obtained from the stem cell graft. The receptors were sampled from a human donor who donated a stem cell graft to a child with acute lymphoblastic leukemia. CDR3s include the opening cysteine and the closing phenylalanine or tryptophan. Where a row states a size, it is once, few, many or the class of an expanded clone; other rows omit it.

>many|TRBV6-1|TRBJ2-7
CASRFGQGKEQYF
>many|TRBV28|TRBJ1-1
CASSQGDSFF
>many|TRBV5-4|TRBJ1-1
CASSLGGELPTTTEAFF
>many|TRBV20-1|TRBJ2-5
CSARLEETQYF
>many|TRBV12-3/TRBV12-4|TRBJ2-5
CASSLGGDQETQYF
>many|TRBV5-1|TRBJ1-6
CASSTSGEGNSPLHF
>many|TRBV29-1|TRBJ2-7
CSVGIAGALWEQYF
>many|TRBV29-1|TRBJ2-1
CSVFGLAASYNEQFF
>few|TRBV2|TRBJ2-7
CAMRLQGDNTYEQYF
>many|TRBV29-1|TRBJ2-7
CSVGTTTLSIDEQYF
>few|TRBV11-2|TRBJ1-6
CASSLVGTGKSSYNSPLHF
>many|TRBV27|TRBJ1-2
CASSLTWGTGVSSYGYTF
>many|TRBV28|TRBJ2-7
CASSLLAEYYEQYF
>many|TRBV5-1|TRBJ2-1
CASSLAKGQGMVF
>many|TRBV5-1|TRBJ2-1
CASSLDGAEYNEQFF
>many|TRBV12-3/TRBV12-4|TRBJ2-3
CASSPRDSWGDTQYF
>few|TRBV28|TRBJ1-4
CASSPRGDNEKLFF
>many|TRBV5-6|TRBJ2-7
CASSLDYRQKSF
>many|TRBV10-3|TRBJ2-5
CAISGTSGRGETQYF
>many|TRBV14|TRBJ2-7
CASSQVYRTLLDEQYF
>-|TRBV30|TRBJ2-1
CAWSALADEQFF
>-|TRBV20-1|TRBJ2-1
CSARVREYEQFF
>many|TRBV15|TRBJ1-6
CATSTETGGDLPLHF
>many|TRBV29-1|TRBJ2-7
CSGMGLEGYEQYF
>many|TRBV5-1|TRBJ1-1
CASSLTQGLAEAFF
>many|TRBV12-3/TRBV12-4|TRBJ1-2
CASSNYGYTF
>-|TRBV9|TRBJ2-2
CASSAPGSGTTNTGELFF
>many|TRBV27|TRBJ2-7
CASSLTINYEQYF
>-|TRBV24-1|TRBJ2-5
CATSDLPQTGLQETQYF
>many|TRBV5-5|TRBJ1-1
CASSLEYITEAFF
>many|TRBV5-6|TRBJ2-7
CASSLLMEGEQYF
>many|TRBV5-5|TRBJ1-5
CASSPGQRQPQHF
>-|TRBV20-1|TRBJ1-4
CSSQRATTNEKLFF
>many|TRBV7-2|TRBJ1-4
CASSLDGGANEKLFF
>few|TRBV20-1|TRBJ2-7
CSARGLAGAAYEQYF
>many|TRBV15|TRBJ1-5
CATSGVRNQPQHF
>many|TRBV20-1|TRBJ1-3
CSARVTSGNTIYF
>-|TRBV5-6|TRBJ2-1
CASSPALRVGFDEQFF
>many|TRBV7-2|TRBJ1-1
CASSTGHMNTEAFF
>many|TRBV20-1|TRBJ1-1
CSASHGTEAFF
>many|TRBV12-3/TRBV12-4|TRBJ2-2
CASSRGQGVTGELFF
>many|TRBV9|TRBJ1-5
CASSGEGLSNQPQHF
>many|TRBV12-3/TRBV12-4|TRBJ2-7
CASSLAPTYEQYF